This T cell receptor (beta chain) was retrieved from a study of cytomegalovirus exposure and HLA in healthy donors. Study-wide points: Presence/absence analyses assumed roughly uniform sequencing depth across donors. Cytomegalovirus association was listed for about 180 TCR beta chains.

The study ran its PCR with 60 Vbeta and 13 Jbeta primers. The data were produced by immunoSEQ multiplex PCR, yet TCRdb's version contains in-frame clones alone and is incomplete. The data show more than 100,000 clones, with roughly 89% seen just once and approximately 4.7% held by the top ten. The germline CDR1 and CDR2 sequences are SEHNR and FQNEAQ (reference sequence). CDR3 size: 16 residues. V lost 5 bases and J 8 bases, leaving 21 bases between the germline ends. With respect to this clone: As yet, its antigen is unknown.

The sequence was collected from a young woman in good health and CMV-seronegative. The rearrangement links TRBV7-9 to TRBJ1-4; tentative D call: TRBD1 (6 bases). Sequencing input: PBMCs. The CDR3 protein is CASSAPPRGRGEKLFF. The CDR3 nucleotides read TGTGCCAGCAGCGCCCCCCCCAGGGGAAGGGGCGAAAAACTGTTTTTT.